The entry below gives a single T cell receptor beta chain sequence along with its context. The germline CDR1 and CDR2 sequences are LGHNA and YNFKEQ. V lost 4 bases, J lost 6 bases, and 6 bases stayed unmatched. There are 14 residues in the CDR3. This entry belongs to a study of blood T cell repertoires in COVID-19. Study at large: Some COVID-19 samples were acute and others convalescent; all came from the United States, Italy and Spain. Sources were T cells, B-cell-depleted T cells, or PBMCs; the material itself was cDNA or gDNA.

In the original processing: Nucleated cell counts were estimated from reference gene primer amplification. TCRdb keeps only in-frame clones here, not all; method: immunoSEQ multiplex PCR. That table supplies the V and J calls and clone size; D and trimming were determined from the DNA. The repertoire consists of approximately 200,000 clones, with approximately 86% occurring once and the leading ten covering about 1.5%. The chain links TRBV4-2 to TRBJ2-7; 10 bases align to TRBD2. This sequence was found in a man younger than 30 with active or convalescent COVID-19. The source material was peripheral blood. The CDR3 region is CASSPTSGLGEQYF. The CDR3 DNA reads as TGTGCCAGCAGCCCGACTAGCGGGCTAGGCGAGCAGTACTTC.